These T cell receptor beta chains were read from a single sample in a study of cytomegalovirus exposure and HLA in healthy donors. TCRdb keeps only in-frame clones here, not all; method: immunoSEQ multiplex PCR. The sample lists around 150,000 clones, about 80% seen once, with about 1.5% in the top ten. Sequenced: PBMCs. These receptors all stem from a young man in good health and CMV-seropositive. Each CDR3 is given with its conserved first and last residue. D genes are given only for firm matches. Clone size is stated in some rows and not others, as once, few, many or a class when expanded.

j_gene | d_gene | v_gene | abundance | CDR3aa | CDR3nt
TRBJ2-5 | . | TRBV2 | . | CASSVRAGKETQYF | TGTGCCAGCAGTGTAAGGGCGGGGAAAGAGACCCAGTACTTC
TRBJ2-5 | . | TRBV18 | . | CASSPGSGRETQYF | TGTGCCAGCTCACCAGGGTCGGGTCGAGAGACCCAGTACTTC
TRBJ2-7 | TRBD2 | TRBV28 | . | CASLTSARGDEQYF | TGTGCCAGCCTGACTAGCGCGAGAGGCGACGAGCAGTACTTC
TRBJ1-2 | . | TRBV5-4 | . | CASSLGRSNYGYTF | TGTGCCAGCAGCTTGGGCAGGTCCAACTATGGCTACACCTTC
TRBJ1-2 | . | TRBV28 | . | CASSLWRQAAGGYTF | TGTGCCAGCAGTTTATGGAGACAGGCCGCCGGTGGCTACACCTTC
TRBJ1-2 | TRBD1 | TRBV6-1 | . | CASSGTHRGRTDYGYTF | TGTGCCAGCAGTGGGACACACAGGGGGCGAACGGACTATGGCTACACCTTC
TRBJ2-3 | TRBD2 | TRBV18 | . | CASSQTSPPPDTQYF | TGTGCCAGCTCACAGACTAGCCCTCCCCCAGATACGCAGTATTTT
TRBJ2-1 | TRBD2 | TRBV29-1 | . | CSVWSGGASSSYNEQFF | TGCAGCGTTTGGAGCGGGGGAGCCTCGAGCTCCTACAATGAGCAGTTCTTC
TRBJ2-5 | TRBD1 | TRBV7-9 | once | CASSPRDRQETQYF | TGTGCCAGCAGCCCCCGGGACAGGCAAGAGACCCAGTACTTC
TRBJ1-5 | TRBD1 | TRBV28 | . | CASSPSSGGRNQPQHF | TGTGCCAGCAGCCCCTCATCAGGGGGTAGGAATCAGCCCCAGCATTTT
TRBJ1-2 | . | TRBV6-1 | . | CASSTPRGFGYTF | TGTGCCAGCAGTACCCCTAGAGGGTTTGGCTACACCTTC
TRBJ1-6 | . | TRBV7-6 | . | CASSLERGGYNSPLHF | TGTGCCAGCAGCTTAGAGAGGGGAGGCTATAATTCACCCCTCCACTTT
TRBJ2-7 | . | TRBV4-1 | . | CASSQGSYEQYF | TGCGCCAGCAGCCAAGGTTCATACGAGCAGTACTTC
TRBJ2-5 | TRBD2 | TRBV9 | . | CASSASGRREETQYF | TGTGCCAGCAGCGCGAGCGGGAGGAGGGAAGAGACCCAGTACTTC
TRBJ2-1 | TRBD2 | TRBV7-7 | . | CASSRSGGGANEQFF | TGTGCTAGCAGTCGTTCTGGCGGGGGGGCAAATGAGCAGTTCTTC
TRBJ1-5 | . | TRBV15 | medium-sized | CATSSAGRQPQHF | TGTGCCACCAGTTCCGCGGGTCGGCAGCCCCAGCATTTT
TRBJ2-7 | . | TRBV1 | . | CTSSQVGQGTLIYEQYF | .